This is a list of T cell receptor beta chains from one sample in a study of blood T cell repertoires in COVID-19. Profiling relied on immunoSEQ multiplex PCR, and the TCRdb table lists in-frame clones only, not all of them. The top ten clones hold less than 3% of a sample with fewer than 250,000 clones, about nine tenths of them seen once. The source material was peripheral blood. These receptors were obtained from a man aged 30-40 years with COVID-19, enrolled during active disease. The CDR3 runs from the conserved cysteine through the conserved F or W.

V,J,CDR3
TRBV6-2/TRBV6-3,TRBJ1-5,CASSFDTSNQPQHF
TRBV19,TRBJ1-5,CASQRDRGRQPQHF
TRBV10-2,TRBJ2-7,CASIDSGYEQYF
TRBV27,TRBJ1-2,CASSLTRAGLNYYGYTF
TRBV3-1/TRBV3-2,TRBJ2-7,CASSQSGTGFLPYEQYF
TRBV28,TRBJ2-2,CASSLPSGKDTGELFF
TRBV28,TRBJ2-4,CASSQTGGRRTKNIQYF
TRBV7-9,TRBJ2-1,CASSLTGVSYNEQFF
TRBV4-1,TRBJ2-1,CASSQDSYRLAGVQSYNEQFF
TRBV4-2,TRBJ1-1,CASSQEGQGAWGTEAFF
TRBV13,TRBJ1-6,CASSSSSGQIYSPLHF
TRBV1,TRBJ2-1,CTSSQGFLAGVSYNEQFF
TRBV9,TRBJ2-1,CASSALAGLTYNEQFF
TRBV5-1,TRBJ1-4,CASSLGHAGGNEKLFF
TRBV25-1,TRBJ1-4,CASSEQYRGKLFF
TRBV7-9,TRBJ1-3,CASSLVADRELSGNTIYF
TRBV12-3/TRBV12-4,TRBJ2-3,CASSFADTQYF
TRBV7-8,TRBJ2-3,CASSPSSGADTQYF
TRBV27,TRBJ2-2,CASGGGRAILNTGELFF